This record looks at one T cell receptor beta chain sequence and its context. Its matching antigen is unknown. These data originate in a study of beta chain features in type 1 diabetes. Study-level information: When patients were set against healthy donors, age, gender and cell yields were similar. Study results and caveats: Diminished insertions and augmented deletions at VDJ junctions characterized type 1 diabetes patients.

This CDR3 is built from 16 residues. Trimming removed 9 bases from V and 4 bases from J; junction bases left unmatched: 11. Germline assignment: CDR1 MNHNY and CDR2 SVGAGI (reference sequence). Reverse transcribing all isolated RNA meant expressed TCRB transcripts were sequenced. This table comes from immunoSEQ multiplex PCR, and its TCRdb copy is limited to in-frame clones, with some not included. Counted here are approximately 100,000 clones, 40% occurring once; the ten biggest clones make up 0.06% to 0.075%. Staining for CD45RO/CCR7/CD25/CD127/CD95/CD27 allowed sorting of CD4+ naive, central memory, regulatory and stem cell-like memory cells. The authors obtained over 95% purity in all sorted populations.

This receptor was identified in a woman aged 18 to 35 in good health. Sequences were obtained from stem cell memory CD4+ T cells from blood. The V and J genes are TRBV6-6 and TRBJ2-1, with 11 nucleotides matching TRBD2. CDR3 protein: CASSITGTSGYNEQFF. DNA for the CDR3: TGTGCCAGTTCTATAACCGGGACTAGCGGATACAATGAGCAGTTCTTC.